This T cell receptor beta chain comes out of a study of shared clonotypes between healthy human individuals. At the level of the study: Those who served as donors were a couple of women and a few men between the ages of 18 and 49.

The CDR3 covers 13 residues. CDR1 and CDR2 from the germline V gene are MNHEY and SVGAGI. Trimming cost V 6 bases and J 0 bases, with 8 bases left between them. The data were produced by immunoSEQ multiplex PCR, yet TCRdb's version contains in-frame clones alone and is incomplete. The profile shows approximately 2,000,000 clones, 85% to 95% of them singletons. Specimen: naive CD4+ T cells from PBMCs. Subset defined: CD45RA+ positively selected. V gene TRBV6-5 combines with J gene TRBJ2-5; no clear D gene. The clonotype was recovered from a man aged 18-30 years in good health. Some clones in this sample may be carry-over from other donors' samples. CDR3 coding DNA: TGTGCCAGCAGCCAGAGAGACCAAGAGACCCAGTACTTC. It specifies CASSQRDQETQYF.